This TCR beta chain was identified during a study of T-cell memory formation after mild COVID-19. Study observations and caveats: Cross-reactive memory apparently joined, as some responding clones appeared in pre-infection memory.

The V and J ends lost 8 bases and 6 bases, in that order; junction bases with no gene match: 7. CDR3 length: 13 amino acids. TCRdb called the 5' RACE reads again in MiXCR, with one record for every CDR3 protein. The sample gives over 500,000 distinct CDR3 sequences, approximately 15% of which show up once; less than 10% is in the top ten. This clonotype came up a few times. Its target is unknown. This receptor was taken from an adult woman who had mild COVID-19 (a few samples of this study predate the infection). Cell type and time point are not known. The V and J genes are TRBV12-3 or TRBV12-4 and TRBJ2-3, with 8 bases that match TRBD1. The sequenced sample was PBMCs or a T cell subset sorted from them (not recorded which). CDR3 nucleotide sequence: TGTGCCAGCGACCAGGGGGCGGTTGATACGCAGTATTTT. Translation gives CASDQGAVDTQYF.